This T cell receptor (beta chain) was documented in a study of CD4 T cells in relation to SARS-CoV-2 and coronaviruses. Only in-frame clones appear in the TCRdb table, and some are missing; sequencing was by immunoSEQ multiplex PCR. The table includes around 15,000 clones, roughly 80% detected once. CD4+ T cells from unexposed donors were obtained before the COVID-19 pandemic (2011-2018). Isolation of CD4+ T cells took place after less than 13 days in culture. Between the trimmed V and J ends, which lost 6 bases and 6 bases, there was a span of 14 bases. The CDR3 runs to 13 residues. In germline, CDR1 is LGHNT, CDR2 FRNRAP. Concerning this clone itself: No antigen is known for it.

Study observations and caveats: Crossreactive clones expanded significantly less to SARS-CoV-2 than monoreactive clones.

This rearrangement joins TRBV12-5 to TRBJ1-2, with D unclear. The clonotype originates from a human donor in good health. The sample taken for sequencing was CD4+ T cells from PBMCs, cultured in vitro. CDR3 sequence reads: CASGPPPLDGYTF. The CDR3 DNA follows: TGTGCTAGTGGCCCCCCGCCGTTGGATGGCTACACCTTC.